The 4 T cell receptor beta chains presented below share a single source sample, sequenced in a study of cytomegalovirus exposure and HLA in healthy donors (TCRdb year 2017). The library was built by means of the immunoSEQ multiplex PCR assay. For the multiplex PCR, a mixture combining 60 forward primers for TCR Vbeta segments and 13 reverse primers for TCR Jbeta segments was used. This is the immuneACCESS table as TCRdb keeps it, with only in-frame sequences that have V and J called. A part of the clones is gone; compared with another copy, unresolved V genes explain less than half, and the rest is unexplained. The sample data list 100,000 to 150,000 clones, and around 8.5% of these were observed just once. The ten largest clones represent around 5.5% of the sample. The specimen sequenced was PBMCs. Every receptor here comes from a man aged 35-49 years in good health and CMV-seronegative.

In its sample, this clone was seen a few times. This rearrangement joins TRBV15 to TRBJ2-2, with 11 nucleotides matching TRBD2. Trimming removed 2 bases from V and 4 bases from J; junction bases left unmatched: 3. The CDR3 has 16 amino acids. The germline V gene has CDR1 LNHNV and CDR2 YYDKDF (reference sequence). CDR3 DNA sequence: TGTGCCACCAGCAGACACCTAGCGGGGGGCACCGGGGAGCTGTTTTTT. Residues: CATSRHLAGGTGELFF.

The V and J genes are TRBV12-5 and TRBJ1-5; no clear D. The CDR3 contains 15 residues. Trimming took 2 bases from V and 5 from J, leaving 13 bases between them. The germline V gene has CDR1 LGHNT and CDR2 FRNRAP. The CDR3 reads CASGLTRKEYQPQHF. The CDR3 bases are TGTGCTAGTGGTTTGACCCGAAAGGAGTATCAGCCCCAGCATTTT.

This clone has only a few counts. The chain carries TRBV7-9 and TRBJ2-2; 14 bases are a match to TRBD2. CDR3 length equals 17 residues. The J segment lost 0 bases and the V segment lost 5 bases, leaving 2 bases of the junction unmatched. Germline values: CDR1 SEHNR, CDR2 FQNEAQ (reference sequence). Written as DNA, the CDR3 is TGTGCCAGCAGCCTGGGACTAGCGGGGGCGAACACCGGGGAGCTGTTTTTT. This encodes CASSLGLAGANTGELFF.

This clone was counted between two and nine times. The chain has TRBV28 and TRBJ1-1, with TRBD1 as a possible D gene (6 bases). The CDR3 spans 12 residues. The germline V gene encodes CDR1 MDHEN and CDR2 SYDVKM. The V gene lost 5 bases and the J gene lost 7 bases, with 11 bases spanning the gap. The CDR3 loop is CASSRGTIEAFF. The CDR3 region has the DNA TGTGCCAGCAGTCGAGGGACAATTGAAGCTTTCTTT.